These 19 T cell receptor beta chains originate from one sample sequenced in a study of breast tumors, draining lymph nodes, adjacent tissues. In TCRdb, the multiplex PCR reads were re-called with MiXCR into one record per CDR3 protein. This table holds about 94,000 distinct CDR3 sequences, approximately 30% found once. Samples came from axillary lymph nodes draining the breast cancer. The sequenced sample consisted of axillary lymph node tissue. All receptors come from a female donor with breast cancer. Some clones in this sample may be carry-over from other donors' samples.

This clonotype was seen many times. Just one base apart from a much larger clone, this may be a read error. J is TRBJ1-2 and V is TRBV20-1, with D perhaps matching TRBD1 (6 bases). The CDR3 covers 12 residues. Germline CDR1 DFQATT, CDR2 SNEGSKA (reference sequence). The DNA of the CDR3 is TGCAGTGCTAGAGTTGGACAGTTTGGCTCCACCTTC. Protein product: CSARVGQFGSTF.

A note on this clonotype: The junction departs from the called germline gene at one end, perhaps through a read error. As DNA, the CDR3 is TGTGCCATTCAACAGGGCCACAATGAGAAACTGTTTTTT. Translation gives CAIQQGHNEKLFF. The chain uses TRBV10-3 and TRBJ1-4, with D perhaps matching TRBD1 (6 bases). This CDR3 has 13 amino acids. Looked up from germline, CDR1 is ENHRY and CDR2 is SYGVKD.

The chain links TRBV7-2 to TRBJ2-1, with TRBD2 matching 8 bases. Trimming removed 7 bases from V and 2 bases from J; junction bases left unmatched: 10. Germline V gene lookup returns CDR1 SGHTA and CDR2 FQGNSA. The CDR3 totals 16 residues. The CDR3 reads CASTKPGTSPYNEQFF. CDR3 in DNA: TGTGCCAGCACCAAACCCGGGACTAGTCCCTACAATGAGCAGTTCTTC.

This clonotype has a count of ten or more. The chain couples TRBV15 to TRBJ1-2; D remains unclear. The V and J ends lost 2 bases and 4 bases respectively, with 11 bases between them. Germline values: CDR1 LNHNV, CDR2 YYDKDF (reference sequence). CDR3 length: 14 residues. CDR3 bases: TGTGCCACCAGCAGATTTACGGGCAGCTATGGCTACACCTTC. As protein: CATSRFTGSYGYTF.

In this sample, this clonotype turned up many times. DNA of the CDR3: TGCGCCAGCAGCCAAGATGGGGCAGGGCTTTTGAACACCATATATTTT. Its protein is CASSQDGAGLLNTIYF. This chain connects TRBV4-1 to TRBJ1-3; D is perhaps TRBD1 (5 bases). The germline gives CDR1 MGHRA, CDR2 YSYEKL. The V and J ends lost 0 bases and 7 bases respectively, with 16 bases between them. This CDR3 spans 16 amino acids.

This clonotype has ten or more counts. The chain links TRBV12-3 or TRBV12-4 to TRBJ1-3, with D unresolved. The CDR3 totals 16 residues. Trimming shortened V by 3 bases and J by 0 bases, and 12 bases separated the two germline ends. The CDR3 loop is CASSFAGFLSGNTIYF. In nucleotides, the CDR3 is TGTGCCAGCAGTTTCGCAGGATTCCTCTCTGGAAACACCATATATTTT.

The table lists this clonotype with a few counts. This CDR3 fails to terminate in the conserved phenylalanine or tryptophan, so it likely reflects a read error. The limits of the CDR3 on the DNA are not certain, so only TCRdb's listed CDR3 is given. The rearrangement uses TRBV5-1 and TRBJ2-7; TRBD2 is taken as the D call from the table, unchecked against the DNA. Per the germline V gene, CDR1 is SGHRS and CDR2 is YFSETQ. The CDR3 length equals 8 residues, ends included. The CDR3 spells CASSLLAG.

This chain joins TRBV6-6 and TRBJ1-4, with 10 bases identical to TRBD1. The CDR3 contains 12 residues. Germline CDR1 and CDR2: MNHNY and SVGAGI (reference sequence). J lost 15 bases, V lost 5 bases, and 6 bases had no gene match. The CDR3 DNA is TGTGCCAGCAGTATAGGACAGGGGGAAGTGTTTTTT. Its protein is CASSIGQGEVFF.

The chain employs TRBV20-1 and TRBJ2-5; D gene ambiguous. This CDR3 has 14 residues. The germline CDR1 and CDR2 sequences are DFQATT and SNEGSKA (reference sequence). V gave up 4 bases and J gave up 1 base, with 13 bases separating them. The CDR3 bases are TGCAGTGCTATCGATCCCCCCCCCCAAGAGACCCAGTACTTC. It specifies CSAIDPPPQETQYF.

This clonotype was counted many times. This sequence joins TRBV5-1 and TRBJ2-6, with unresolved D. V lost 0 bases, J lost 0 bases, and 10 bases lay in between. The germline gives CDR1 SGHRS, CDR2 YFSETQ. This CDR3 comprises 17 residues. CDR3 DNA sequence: TGCGCCAGCAGCTTGGACCGTATTACCTCTGGGGCCAACGTCCTGACTTTC. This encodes CASSLDRITSGANVLTF.

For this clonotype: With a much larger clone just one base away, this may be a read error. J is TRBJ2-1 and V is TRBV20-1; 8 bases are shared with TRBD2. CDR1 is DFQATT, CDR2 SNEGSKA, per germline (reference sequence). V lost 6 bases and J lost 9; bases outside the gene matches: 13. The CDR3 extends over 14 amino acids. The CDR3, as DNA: TGCAGTGCCGGAGCGGGAGTTGGTGACACTGAGCAGTTCTTC. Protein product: CSAGAGVGDTEQFF.

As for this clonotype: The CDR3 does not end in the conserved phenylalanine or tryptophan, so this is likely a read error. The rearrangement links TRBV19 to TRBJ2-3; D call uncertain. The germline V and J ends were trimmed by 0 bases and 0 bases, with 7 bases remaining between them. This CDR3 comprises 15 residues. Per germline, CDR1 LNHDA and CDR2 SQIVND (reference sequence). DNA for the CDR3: TGTGCCAGTAGTATAGAGGTGACTAGCACAGATACGCAGTATCTT. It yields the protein CASSIEVTSTDTQYL.

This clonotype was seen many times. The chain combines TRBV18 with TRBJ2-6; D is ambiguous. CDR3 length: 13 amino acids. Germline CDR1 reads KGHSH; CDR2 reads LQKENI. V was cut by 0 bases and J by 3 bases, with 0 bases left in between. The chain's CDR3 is CASSPPGANVLTF. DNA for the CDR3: TGTGCCAGCTCACCACCTGGGGCCAACGTCCTGACTTTC.

CDR3 in DNA: TGTGCCAGCAGCTTACCCGGGACAGGGGGCACCGGGGAGCTGTTTTTT. This codes for CASSLPGTGGTGELFF. The chain combines TRBV5-4 with TRBJ2-2; TRBD1 matches at 11 bases. V gave up 2 bases and J gave up 4 bases; unmatched junction bases: 4. From germline, CDR1 is SGHNT and CDR2 YYREEE (reference sequence). The CDR3 extends over 16 amino acids. The complete variable domain, with remaining parts taken from reference TRBV5-4 and TRBJ2-2, reads ETGVTQSPTHLIKTRGQQVTLRCSSQSGHNTVSWYQQALGQGPQFIFQYYREEENGRGNFPPRFSGLQFPNYSSELNVNALELDDSALYLCASSLPGTGGTGELFFGEGSRLTVL.

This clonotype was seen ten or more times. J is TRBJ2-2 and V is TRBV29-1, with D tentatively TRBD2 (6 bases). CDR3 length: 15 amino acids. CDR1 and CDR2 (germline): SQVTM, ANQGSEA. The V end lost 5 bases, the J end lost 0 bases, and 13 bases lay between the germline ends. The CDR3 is CSVSPGLPNTGELFF. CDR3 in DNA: TGCAGCGTTAGCCCGGGACTGCCGAACACCGGGGAGCTGTTTTTT.

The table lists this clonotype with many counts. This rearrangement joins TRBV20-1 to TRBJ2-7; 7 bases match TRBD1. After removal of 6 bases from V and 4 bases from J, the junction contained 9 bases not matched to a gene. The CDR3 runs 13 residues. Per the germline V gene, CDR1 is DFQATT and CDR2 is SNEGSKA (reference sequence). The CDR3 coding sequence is TGCAGTGCCGAGGGGGCGGGTGGATACGAGCAGTACTTC. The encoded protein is CSAEGAGGYEQYF.

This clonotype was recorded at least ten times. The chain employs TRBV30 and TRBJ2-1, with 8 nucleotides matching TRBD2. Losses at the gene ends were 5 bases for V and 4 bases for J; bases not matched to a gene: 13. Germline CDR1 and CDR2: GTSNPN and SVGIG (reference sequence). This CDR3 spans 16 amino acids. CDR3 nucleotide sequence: TGTGCCTGGGGTAACGGGGCGGGAGGCGGTTACAATGAGCAGTTCTTC. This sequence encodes CAWGNGAGGGYNEQFF.

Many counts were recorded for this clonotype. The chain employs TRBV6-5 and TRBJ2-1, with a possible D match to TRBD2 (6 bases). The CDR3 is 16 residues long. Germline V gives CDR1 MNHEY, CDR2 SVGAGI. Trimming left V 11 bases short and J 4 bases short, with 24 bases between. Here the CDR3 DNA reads TGTGCCGCCTCCCATGGAGGGAACGGGCCTTACAATGAGCAGTTCTTC. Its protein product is CAASHGGNGPYNEQFF.

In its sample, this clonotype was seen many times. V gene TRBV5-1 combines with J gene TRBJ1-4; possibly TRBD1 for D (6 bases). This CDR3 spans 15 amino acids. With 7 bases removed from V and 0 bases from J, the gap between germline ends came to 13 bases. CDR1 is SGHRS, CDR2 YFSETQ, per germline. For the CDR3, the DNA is TGCGCCAGCGGACCGGACAGTGCAACTAATGAAAAACTGTTTTTT. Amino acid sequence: CASGPDSATNEKLFF.